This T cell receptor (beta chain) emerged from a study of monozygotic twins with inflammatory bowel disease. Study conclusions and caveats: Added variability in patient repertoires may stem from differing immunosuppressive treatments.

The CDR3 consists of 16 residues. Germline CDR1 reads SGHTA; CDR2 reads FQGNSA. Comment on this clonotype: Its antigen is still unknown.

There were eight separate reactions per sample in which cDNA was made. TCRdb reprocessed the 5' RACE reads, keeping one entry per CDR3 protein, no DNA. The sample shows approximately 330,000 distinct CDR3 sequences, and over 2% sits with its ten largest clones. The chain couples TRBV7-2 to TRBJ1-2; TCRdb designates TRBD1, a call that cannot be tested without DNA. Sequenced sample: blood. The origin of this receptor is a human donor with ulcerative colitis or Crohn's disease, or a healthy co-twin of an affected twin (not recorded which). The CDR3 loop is CASSLAGSGVPYGYTF.